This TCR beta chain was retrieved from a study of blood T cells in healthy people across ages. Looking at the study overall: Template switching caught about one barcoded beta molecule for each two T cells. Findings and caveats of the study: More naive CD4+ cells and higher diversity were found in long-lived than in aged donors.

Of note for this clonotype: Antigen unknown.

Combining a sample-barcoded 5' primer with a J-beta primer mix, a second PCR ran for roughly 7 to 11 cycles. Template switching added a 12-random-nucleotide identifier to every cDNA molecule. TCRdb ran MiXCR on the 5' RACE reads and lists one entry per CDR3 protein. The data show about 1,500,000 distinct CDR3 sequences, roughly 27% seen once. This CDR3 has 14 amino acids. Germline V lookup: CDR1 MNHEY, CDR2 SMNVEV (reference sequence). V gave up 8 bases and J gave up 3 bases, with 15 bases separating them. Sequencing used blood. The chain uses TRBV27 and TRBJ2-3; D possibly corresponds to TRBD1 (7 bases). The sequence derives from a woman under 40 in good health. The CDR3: CASDDRAGTDTQYF. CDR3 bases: TGTGCCAGCGATGACAGGGCGGGGACAGATACGCAGTATTTT.